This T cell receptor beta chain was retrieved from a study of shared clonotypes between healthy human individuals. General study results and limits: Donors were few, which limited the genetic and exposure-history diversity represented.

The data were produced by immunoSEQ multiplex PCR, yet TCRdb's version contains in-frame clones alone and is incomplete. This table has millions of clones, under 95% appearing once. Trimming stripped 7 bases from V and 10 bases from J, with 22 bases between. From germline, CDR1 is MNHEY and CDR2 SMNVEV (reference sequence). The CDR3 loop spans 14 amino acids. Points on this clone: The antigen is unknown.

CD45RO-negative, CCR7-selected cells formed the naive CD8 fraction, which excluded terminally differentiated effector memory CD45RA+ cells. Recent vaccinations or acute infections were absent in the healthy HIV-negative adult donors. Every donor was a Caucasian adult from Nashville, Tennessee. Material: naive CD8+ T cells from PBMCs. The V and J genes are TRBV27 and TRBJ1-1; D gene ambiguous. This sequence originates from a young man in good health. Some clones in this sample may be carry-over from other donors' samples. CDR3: CASTSAGARIRAFF. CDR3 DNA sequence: TGTGCCAGCACCTCCGCGGGTGCTAGGATTCGAGCTTTCTTT.